This entry lists 31 T cell receptor beta chains sequenced from one sample in a study of OX40 agonist ivuxolimab in advanced cancers. Profiled with immunoSEQ multiplex PCR; TCRdb holds only in-frame clones, not every one. This repertoire shows 80,000 or so clones, 80% to 95% found once; its top ten account for around 0.29%. The material sequenced was CD4+ or CD8+ T cells sorted from blood, taken in a trial of the OX40 agonist ivuxolimab. These receptors originate from an adult with an advanced solid tumor such as melanoma, head and neck, liver or kidney cancer.

The chain is built from TRBV18 and TRBJ2-5; the D is unclear. Germline CDR1 and CDR2: KGHSH and LQKENI. V lost 4 bases and J 1 base, leaving 4 bases between the germline ends. This CDR3 comprises 12 residues. The CDR3: CASSRFQETQYF. As DNA, the CDR3 is TGTGCCAGCTCACGATTCCAAGAGACCCAGTACTTC.

V gene TRBV9 combines with J gene TRBJ2-1; unclear D gene. Germline V lookup: CDR1 SGDLS, CDR2 YYNGEE. CDR3 length equals 16 residues. The V and J ends lost 2 bases and 6 bases respectively, with 18 bases between them. CDR3 DNA: TGTGCCAGCAGCGTTAGCAACGCGGCGAGGTTCAATGAGCAGTTCTTC. Translated: CASSVSNAARFNEQFF.

The rearrangement links TRBV9 to TRBJ1-1, with 9 bases that match TRBD1. Germline assignment: CDR1 SGDLS and CDR2 YYNGEE. The CDR3 contains 15 residues. The V and J ends lost 3 bases and 5 bases, in that order; junction bases with no gene match: 8. The CDR3 protein is CASSAQTGGWTEAFF. The CDR3 DNA reads as TGTGCCAGCAGCGCACAGACAGGGGGGTGGACTGAAGCTTTCTTT.

V gene TRBV18 combines with J gene TRBJ2-5, with a weak D call TRBD2 (5 bases). CDR1 and CDR2 (germline): KGHSH, LQKENI. This CDR3 spans 16 amino acids. V was shortened by 1 base and J by 1 base, with 13 bases between the two germline ends. The CDR3 loop reads CASSPLSGTAQETQYF. For the CDR3, the DNA is TGTGCCAGCTCACCACTGAGCGGCACCGCCCAAGAGACCCAGTACTTC.

The chain joins TRBV5-1 to TRBJ2-1; 8 nucleotides agree with TRBD1. Losses at the gene ends were 7 bases for V and 8 bases for J; bases not matched to a gene: 11. The V gene's germline CDR1 is SGHRS and CDR2 YFSETQ. CDR3 length: 14 residues. The CDR3 is CASAPGQERHEQFF. The CDR3 DNA reads TGCGCCAGCGCACCGGGACAGGAGAGGCATGAGCAGTTCTTC.

This chain joins TRBV30 and TRBJ2-7; D possibly matches TRBD1 or TRBD2 (5 bases each). V lost 7 bases and J 3 bases, leaving 19 bases between the germline ends. The V gene's germline CDR1 is GTSNPN and CDR2 SVGIG (reference sequence). The CDR3 sequence is 14 residues long. The CDR3 reads CAYPDDGTYYEQYF. DNA of the CDR3: TGTGCCTATCCGGACGACGGGACCTACTACGAGCAGTACTTC.

The chain employs TRBV27 and TRBJ1-6; D is uncertain. This CDR3 has 16 amino acids. Germline V gene data show CDR1 as MNHEY and CDR2 as SMNVEV (reference sequence). V gave up 5 bases and J gave up 10 bases, with 21 bases separating them. CDR3 amino acids: CASSPRANKGLSPLHF. The CDR3 nucleotides read TGTGCCAGCAGTCCCCGGGCCAACAAAGGGTTGTCACCCCTCCACTTT.

The chain is built from TRBV2 and TRBJ2-7; 7 bases fit TRBD2. CDR1 is SNHLY and CDR2 is FYNNEI in the germline V gene. V shed 7 bases, J shed 6 bases, and the junction held 18 bases outside the gene matches. The CDR3 runs to 16 residues. The CDR3 DNA reads as TGTGCCAGCACTCAAGGTGGTGGGGGGGGAGTAGCCGAGCAGTACTTC. Residues: CASTQGGGGGVAEQYF.

The chain uses TRBV6-5 and TRBJ1-2; D gene ambiguous. CDR3 length equals 16 residues. Germline V gene data show CDR1 as MNHEY and CDR2 as SVGAGI. V lost 4 bases and J lost 0, with 15 bases in between. CDR3 sequence: CASSSRLETTNYGYTF. Here the CDR3 DNA reads TGTGCCAGCAGTTCCCGATTAGAGACAACTAACTATGGCTACACCTTC.

Points on this clone: Other nucleotide sequences in the sample specify the same CDR3. This chain joins TRBV5-1 and TRBJ2-1; 7 bases line up with TRBD1. There are 13 residues in the CDR3. Germline CDR1 SGHRS, CDR2 YFSETQ. Trimming removed 8 bases from V and 0 bases from J; junction bases left unmatched: 2. The CDR3 DNA follows: TGCGCCAGTGGGGACAGCTCCTACAATGAGCAGTTCTTC. The encoded protein is CASGDSSYNEQFF.

The chain couples TRBV5-1 to TRBJ1-5; 9 nucleotides align to TRBD1. Germline lookup yields CDR1 SGHRS and CDR2 YFSETQ. Trimming took 4 bases from V and 6 from J; bases not matched to a gene: 8. This CDR3 contains 15 residues. CDR3 protein: CASSPRDRESQPQHF. CDR3 DNA sequence: TGCGCCAGCAGCCCCCGGGACAGGGAGAGTCAGCCCCAGCATTTT.

This rearrangement joins TRBV10-3 to TRBJ1-1, with a weak D call TRBD1 (5 bases). Germline V gene data show CDR1 as ENHRY and CDR2 as SYGVKD. V lost 6 bases, J lost 7 bases, and 15 bases lay in between. The CDR3 has 13 amino acids. For the CDR3, the DNA is TGTGCCATCAGAGACTCCGGGACGGGTGAAGCTTTCTTT. Its translation is CAIRDSGTGEAFF.

The V gene is TRBV5-4, the J gene TRBJ2-5, with D perhaps given as TRBD1 or TRBD2 (6 bases each). V was trimmed by 4 bases and J by 4 bases, leaving 17 bases between them. This CDR3 is 15 amino acids long. The germline V gene encodes CDR1 SGHNT and CDR2 YYREEE (reference sequence). The CDR3 coding sequence is TGTGCCAGCAGCCGACCTCCGGGGGCTGCAGAGACCCAGTACTTC. Amino acid sequence: CASSRPPGAAETQYF.

The V and J genes are TRBV18 and TRBJ1-4, with a tentative D call TRBD1 (5 bases). The germline gives CDR1 KGHSH, CDR2 LQKENI. This CDR3 comprises 14 residues. V was pared by 6 bases and J by 3 bases, with 11 bases between. CDR3 bases: TGTGCCAGCTCCTTCAGGGCTCCTAATGAAAAACTGTTTTTT. It translates to CASSFRAPNEKLFF.

V gene TRBV28 combines with J gene TRBJ2-7; the D gene is possibly TRBD2 (6 bases). V lost 5 bases to trimming and J lost 3 bases, with 14 bases between them. CDR3 length: 14 residues. Germline assignment: CDR1 MDHEN and CDR2 SYDVKM. CDR3 in amino acids: CASSPLVGGYEQYF. CDR3 bases: TGTGCCAGCAGTCCCCTCGTGGGGGGCTACGAGCAGTACTTC.

The chain uses TRBV5-1 and TRBJ2-1, with TRBD1 identical over 7 bases. The length of the CDR3 is 15 residues. V was pared by 4 bases and J by 4 bases, with 8 bases of the junction left unmatched. Germline lookup yields CDR1 SGHRS and CDR2 YFSETQ. The CDR3 nucleotides are TGCGCCAGCAGCCCCCGACAGGGTGCATACAATGAGCAGTTCTTC. This encodes CASSPRQGAYNEQFF. The variable domain in full, with the rest retrieved from reference TRBV5-1 and TRBJ2-1, is KAGVTQTPRYLIKTRGQQVTLSCSPISGHRSVSWYQQTPGQGLQFLFEYFSETQRNKGNFPGRFSGRQFSNSRSEMNVSTLELGDSALYLCASSPRQGAYNEQFFGPGTRLTVL.

The J gene is TRBJ1-5, the V gene TRBV4-3; TRBD1 matches at 8 bases. After removal of 4 bases from V and 5 bases from J, the junction contained 4 bases not matched to a gene. Looked up from germline, CDR1 is LGHNA and CDR2 is YSLEER. The CDR3 sequence is 14 residues long. The CDR3: CASSPGTGYQPQHF. CDR3 DNA sequence: TGCGCCAGCAGCCCCGGGACAGGTTATCAGCCCCAGCATTTT.

This clone was found once. This chain uses TRBV4-2 with TRBJ1-5; D not certain. This CDR3 region has 18 residues. Germline-derived CDR1 and CDR2 are LGHNA and YNFKEQ. V lost 0 bases, J lost 1 base, and 16 bases lay in between. CDR3 protein: CASSQDIKAKGSNQPQHF. In nucleotides, the CDR3 is TGTGCCAGCAGCCAAGACATTAAGGCCAAGGGAAGCAATCAGCCCCAGCATTTT.

This clone was recorded only once. J is TRBJ2-1 and V is TRBV9; D is perhaps TRBD1 or TRBD2 (5 bases each). CDR3 length: 16 residues. V was clipped by 0 bases and J by 10 bases, with 20 bases between them. CDR1 is SGDLS, CDR2 YYNGEE, per germline. CDR3 coding DNA: TGTGCCAGCAGCGTAGCCGGGACCCCAGCCGCGAGGGAGCAGTTCTTC. Protein product: CASSVAGTPAAREQFF.

This clone was recorded only once. The chain combines TRBV5-4 with TRBJ2-1; 8 nucleotides match TRBD2. Germline CDR1 and CDR2: SGHNT and YYREEE (reference sequence). With V trimmed by 4 bases and J by 8 bases, 5 bases remained unmatched. This CDR3 region has 13 residues. CDR3 sequence (DNA): TGTGCCAGCAGCCCGACTAGCGCGGATGAGCAGTTCTTC. Its translation: CASSPTSADEQFF.

J is TRBJ2-1 and V is TRBV11-3; 12 bases agree with TRBD1. CDR3 size: 15 residues. Germline CDR1 reads SGHNT; CDR2 reads YENEEA. V lost 1 base, J lost 8 bases, and 3 bases stayed unmatched. The CDR3 DNA is TGTGCCAGCAGCTTAGCCGGGACAGGGGGCTATGAGCAGTTCTTC. It yields the protein CASSLAGTGGYEQFF.

A single count supports this clone. The chain has TRBV9 and TRBJ2-5; TRBD2 aligns across 11 bases. This CDR3 comprises 15 residues. Germline V gives CDR1 SGDLS, CDR2 YYNGEE. Germline trimming cut 0 bases from V and 4 bases from J; bases unmatched to any gene: 2. The DNA for the CDR3 is TGTGCCAGCAGCGTAGGGCTAGCGGGAGGAGAGACCCAGTACTTC. It encodes CASSVGLAGGETQYF.

This chain links TRBV27 with TRBJ1-6; 8 bases map to TRBD1. The ends lost 2 bases at V and 10 bases at J; junction bases unmatched: 4. The germline V gene has CDR1 MNHEY and CDR2 SMNVEV (reference sequence). There are 14 residues in the CDR3. CDR3 bases: TGTGCCAGCAGTTTAGTACAGGGGGGATCACCCCTCCACTTT. Translation: CASSLVQGGSPLHF.

This chain connects TRBV18 to TRBJ2-2; D is uncertain. Per the germline V gene, CDR1 is KGHSH and CDR2 is LQKENI. The CDR3 loop spans 15 amino acids. Between the trimmed V and J ends, which lost 3 bases and 1 base, there was a span of 9 bases. The CDR3 nucleotides read TGTGCCAGCTCACCGGGCGTAGAGAACACCGGGGAGCTGTTTTTT. Translating gives CASSPGVENTGELFF.

This clone was seen only once. The chain carries TRBV6-6 and TRBJ1-5; TRBD1 matches 10 bases. This CDR3 region has 15 residues. The germline CDR1 and CDR2 sequences are MNHNY and SVGAGI (reference sequence). V was pared by 6 bases and J by 3 bases, with 5 bases of the junction left unmatched. Written as DNA, the CDR3 is TGTGCCAGCAGCACGACAGGGGGCGACAATCAGCCCCAGCATTTT. This translates into CASSTTGGDNQPQHF.

The chain couples TRBV30 to TRBJ1-6; 10 bases align to TRBD1. V was clipped by 3 bases and J by 9 bases; unmatched bases: 5. Germline values: CDR1 GTSNPN, CDR2 SVGIG (reference sequence). CDR3 length: 14 amino acids. CDR3: CAWRTGTGVSPLHF. The CDR3 DNA follows: TGTGCCTGGAGGACTGGGACAGGGGTTTCACCCCTCCACTTT.

This chain uses TRBV18 with TRBJ2-7; 9 bases fit TRBD1. CDR1 is KGHSH and CDR2 is LQKENI in the germline V gene. V shed 2 bases and J 2 bases; nucleotides not matched to a gene: 7. The CDR3 has 16 amino acids. The CDR3 loop reads CASSPRLQGAAYEQYF. The CDR3 DNA follows: TGTGCCAGCTCACCAAGGTTACAGGGGGCCGCCTACGAGCAGTACTTC. Full variable domain (outside the CDR3, taken from reference TRBV18 and TRBJ2-7): NAGVMQNPRHLVRRRGQEARLRCSPMKGHSHVYWYRQLPEEGLKFMVYLQKENIIDESGMPKERFSAEFPKEGPSILRIQQVVRGDSAAYFCASSPRLQGAAYEQYFGPGTRLTVT.

Only one count was recorded for this clone. This chain links TRBV15 with TRBJ2-7; maybe TRBD1 (5 bases). This CDR3 comprises 13 residues. V was cut by 3 bases and J by 3 bases, with 9 bases left in between. The germline V gene encodes CDR1 LNHNV and CDR2 YYDKDF (reference sequence). CDR3 bases: TGTGCCACCAGCAGGGACACCCGCTACGAGCAGTACTTC. Translating it yields CATSRDTRYEQYF.

V and J are TRBV28 and TRBJ2-1; TRBD2 matches at 9 bases. The V and J ends lost 4 bases and 5 bases, in that order; junction bases with no gene match: 9. Germline assignment: CDR1 MDHEN and CDR2 SYDVKM. The CDR3 is 16 amino acids. CDR3 region: CASSSGFLAGNNEQFF. CDR3 DNA sequence: TGTGCCAGCAGTTCAGGGTTCCTAGCGGGAAACAATGAGCAGTTCTTC.

V and J are TRBV7-2 and TRBJ2-3, with 9 nucleotides matching TRBD2. The CDR3 has 15 residues. Trimming cost V 0 bases and J 3 bases; bases outside gene matches: 1. Germline lookup yields CDR1 SGHTA and CDR2 FQGNSA. The CDR3 protein is CASSLAGLATDTQYF. CDR3 DNA sequence: TGTGCCAGCAGCTTAGCCGGACTAGCGACAGATACGCAGTATTTT.

The rearrangement uses TRBV7-6 and TRBJ2-1; TRBD2 agrees at 9 bases. Germline V gene sequence: CDR1 SGHVS, CDR2 FNYEAQ. The J segment lost 5 bases and the V segment lost 2 bases, leaving 16 bases of the junction unmatched. The CDR3 is 19 amino acids. The CDR3 region is CASSLPTLSGSPSHNEQFF. CDR3 nucleotides: TGTGCCAGCAGCTTACCCACCCTTAGCGGGAGCCCTTCACACAATGAGCAGTTCTTC.